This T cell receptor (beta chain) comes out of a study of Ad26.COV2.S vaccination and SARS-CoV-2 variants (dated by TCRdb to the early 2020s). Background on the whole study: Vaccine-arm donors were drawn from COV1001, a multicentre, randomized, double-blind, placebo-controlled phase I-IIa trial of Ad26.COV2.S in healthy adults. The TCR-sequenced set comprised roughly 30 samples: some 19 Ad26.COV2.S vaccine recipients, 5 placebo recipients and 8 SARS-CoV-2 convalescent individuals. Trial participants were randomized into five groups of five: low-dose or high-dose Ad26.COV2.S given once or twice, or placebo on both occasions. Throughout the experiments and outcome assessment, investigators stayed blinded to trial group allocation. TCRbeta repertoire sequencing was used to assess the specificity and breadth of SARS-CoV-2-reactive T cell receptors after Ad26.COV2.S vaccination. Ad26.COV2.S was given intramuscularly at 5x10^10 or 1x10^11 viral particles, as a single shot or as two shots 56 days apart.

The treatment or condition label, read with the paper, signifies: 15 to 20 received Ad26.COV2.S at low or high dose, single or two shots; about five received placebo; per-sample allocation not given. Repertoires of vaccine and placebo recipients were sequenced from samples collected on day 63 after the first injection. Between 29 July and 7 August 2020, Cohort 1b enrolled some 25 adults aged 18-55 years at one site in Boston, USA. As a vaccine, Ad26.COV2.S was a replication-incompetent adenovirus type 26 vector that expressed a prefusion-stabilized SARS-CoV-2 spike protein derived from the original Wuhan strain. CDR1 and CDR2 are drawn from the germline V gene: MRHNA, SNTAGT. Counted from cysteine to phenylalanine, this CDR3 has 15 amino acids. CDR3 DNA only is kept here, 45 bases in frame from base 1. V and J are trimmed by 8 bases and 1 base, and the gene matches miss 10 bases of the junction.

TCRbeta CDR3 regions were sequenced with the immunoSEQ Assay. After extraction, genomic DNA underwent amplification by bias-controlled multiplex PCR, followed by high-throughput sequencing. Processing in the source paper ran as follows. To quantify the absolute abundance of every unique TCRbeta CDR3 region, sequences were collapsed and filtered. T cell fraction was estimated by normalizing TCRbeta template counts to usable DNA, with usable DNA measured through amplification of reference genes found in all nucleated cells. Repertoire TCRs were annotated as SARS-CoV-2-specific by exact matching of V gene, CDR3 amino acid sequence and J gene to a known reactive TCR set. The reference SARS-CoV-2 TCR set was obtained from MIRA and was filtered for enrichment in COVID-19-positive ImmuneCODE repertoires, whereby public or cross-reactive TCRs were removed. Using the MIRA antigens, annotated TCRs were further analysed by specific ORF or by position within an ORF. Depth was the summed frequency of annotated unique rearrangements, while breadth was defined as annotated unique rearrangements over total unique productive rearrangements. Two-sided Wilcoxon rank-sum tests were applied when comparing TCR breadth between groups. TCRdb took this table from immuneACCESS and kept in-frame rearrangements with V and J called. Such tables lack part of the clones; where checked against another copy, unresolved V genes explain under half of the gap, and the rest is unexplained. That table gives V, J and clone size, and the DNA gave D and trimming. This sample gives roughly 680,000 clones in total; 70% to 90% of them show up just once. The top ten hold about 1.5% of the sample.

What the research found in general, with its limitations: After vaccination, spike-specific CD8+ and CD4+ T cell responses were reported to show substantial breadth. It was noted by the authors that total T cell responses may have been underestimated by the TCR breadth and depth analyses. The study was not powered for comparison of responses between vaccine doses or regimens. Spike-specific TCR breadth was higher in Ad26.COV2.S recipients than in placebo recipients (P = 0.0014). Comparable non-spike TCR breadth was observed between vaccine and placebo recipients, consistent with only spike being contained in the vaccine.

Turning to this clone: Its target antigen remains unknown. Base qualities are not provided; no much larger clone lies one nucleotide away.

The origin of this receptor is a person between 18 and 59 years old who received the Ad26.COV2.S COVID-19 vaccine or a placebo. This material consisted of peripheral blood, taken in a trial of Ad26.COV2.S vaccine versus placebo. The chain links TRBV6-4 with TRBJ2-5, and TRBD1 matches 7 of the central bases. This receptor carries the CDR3 CASGLEAGGQETQYF. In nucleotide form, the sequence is TGTGCCAGCGGGTTGGAGGCAGGGGGCCAAGAGACCCAGTACTTC.